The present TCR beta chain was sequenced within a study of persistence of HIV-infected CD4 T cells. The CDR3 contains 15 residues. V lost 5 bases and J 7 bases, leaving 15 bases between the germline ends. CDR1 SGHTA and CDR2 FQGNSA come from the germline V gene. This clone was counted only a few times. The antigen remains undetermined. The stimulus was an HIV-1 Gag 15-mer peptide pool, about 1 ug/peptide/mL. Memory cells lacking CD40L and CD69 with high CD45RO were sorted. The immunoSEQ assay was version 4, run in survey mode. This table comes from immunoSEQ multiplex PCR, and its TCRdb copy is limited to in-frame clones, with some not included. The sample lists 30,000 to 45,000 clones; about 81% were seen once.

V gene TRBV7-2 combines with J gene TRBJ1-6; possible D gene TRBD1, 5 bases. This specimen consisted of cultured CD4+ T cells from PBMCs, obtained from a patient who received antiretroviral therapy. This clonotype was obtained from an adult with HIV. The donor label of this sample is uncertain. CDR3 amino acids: CASSLLTAPNSPLHF. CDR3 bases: TGTGCCAGCAGCCTCCTGACAGCTCCCAATTCACCCCTCCACTTT.